The rows below give T cell receptor beta chains drawn from one sample of a study of blood T cell repertoires in COVID-19. The table came from immunoSEQ multiplex PCR; TCRdb's copy has only in-frame clones and leaves some out. The table includes around 130,000 clones, roughly 89% detected once. The sequencing input was peripheral blood. Source of these receptors: a man in his forties or fifties with acute or convalescent COVID-19. The CDR3 runs from the conserved cysteine through the conserved F or W. A D gene is named only where the DNA matches it firmly. Size is stated for part of the rows, as once, few or many counts, or as a class when the clone is expanded.

d_gene: TRBD2
abundance: NA
v_gene: TRBV3-1/TRBV3-2
j_gene: TRBJ2-3
CDR3aa: CASSQPSGAADTQYF
CDR3nt: TGTGCCAGCAGCCAACCTAGCGGGGCAGCAGATACGCAGTATTTT

d_gene: NA
abundance: NA
v_gene: TRBV11-1
j_gene: TRBJ1-5
CDR3aa: CASSLGAGNNQPQHF
CDR3nt: TGTGCCAGCAGCTTAGGGGCAGGGAACAATCAGCCCCAGCATTTT

d_gene: TRBD2
abundance: NA
v_gene: TRBV4-2
j_gene: TRBJ2-1
CDR3aa: CASSHQLAGGLNEQFF
CDR3nt: TGTGCCAGCAGCCACCAACTAGCGGGGGGGCTCAATGAGCAGTTCTTC

d_gene: TRBD1
abundance: NA
v_gene: TRBV20-1
j_gene: TRBJ1-2
CDR3aa: CSASVGQGAPNYGYTF
CDR3nt: TGCAGTGCTAGTGTCGGACAGGGGGCACCTAACTATGGCTACACCTTC

d_gene: TRBD1
abundance: NA
v_gene: TRBV29-1
j_gene: TRBJ2-7
CDR3aa: CSVAPGGYSEQYF
CDR3nt: TGCAGCGTTGCCCCAGGGGGCTATAGCGAGCAGTACTTC

d_gene: TRBD1
abundance: few
v_gene: TRBV23-1
j_gene: TRBJ1-6
CDR3aa: CASTEGQIGSYNSPLHF
CDR3nt: TGCGCCAGCACCGAGGGACAGATCGGGTCCTATAATTCACCCCTCCACTTT

d_gene: NA
abundance: NA
v_gene: TRBV5-1
j_gene: TRBJ2-7
CDR3aa: CASSLGSSYEQYF
CDR3nt: TGCGCCAGCAGCTTGGGCAGCTCCTACGAGCAGTACTTC

d_gene: NA
abundance: NA
v_gene: TRBV24-1
j_gene: TRBJ2-5
CDR3aa: CATSDPQGGDETQYF
CDR3nt: TGTGCCACCAGTGACCCACAGGGTGGGGATGAGACCCAGTACTTC

d_gene: TRBD1
abundance: NA
v_gene: TRBV7-9
j_gene: TRBJ1-6
CDR3aa: CASRGTGGGSPLHF
CDR3nt: TGTGCCAGCAGGGGGACAGGGGGCGGATCACCCCTCCACTTT

d_gene: TRBD1
abundance: NA
v_gene: TRBV7-3
j_gene: TRBJ1-5
CDR3aa: CASSFWTGGYNQPQHF
CDR3nt: TGTGCCAGCAGCTTTTGGACAGGGGGCTACAATCAGCCCCAGCATTTT

d_gene: TRBD2
abundance: NA
v_gene: TRBV7-2
j_gene: TRBJ2-5
CDR3aa: CASSLGLLAGGPRETQYF
CDR3nt: TGTGCCAGCAGCTTAGGTTTGCTAGCGGGGGGGCCAAGGGAGACCCAGTACTTC

d_gene: NA
abundance: once
v_gene: TRBV4-1
j_gene: TRBJ2-7
CDR3aa: CASSQVYTSYEQYF
CDR3nt: TGCGCCAGCAGCCAAGTTTACACCTCCTACGAGCAGTACTTC

d_gene: TRBD2
abundance: NA
v_gene: TRBV18
j_gene: TRBJ2-7
CDR3aa: CASSPGTSDEQYF
CDR3nt: TGTGCCAGCTCACCAGGGACTAGCGACGAGCAGTACTTC

d_gene: NA
abundance: NA
v_gene: TRBV30
j_gene: TRBJ1-4
CDR3aa: CAWSVQNEKLFF
CDR3nt: TGTGCCTGGAGTGTACAGAATGAAAAACTGTTTTTT

d_gene: NA
abundance: NA
v_gene: TRBV5-1
j_gene: TRBJ2-7
CDR3aa: CASSTHGTGTYEQYF
CDR3nt: TGCGCCAGCAGCACACACGGCACAGGGACCTACGAGCAGTACTTC

d_gene: TRBD1
abundance: NA
v_gene: TRBV7-2
j_gene: TRBJ1-6
CDR3aa: CASSPPGTGGSPLHF
CDR3nt: TGTGCCAGCAGCCCTCCTGGGACAGGGGGCTCACCCCTCCACTTT

d_gene: TRBD1
abundance: NA
v_gene: TRBV27
j_gene: TRBJ1-2
CDR3aa: CASSSNYRGNGYTF
CDR3nt: TGTGCCAGCAGTTCAAACTACAGGGGAAATGGCTACACCTTC

d_gene: NA
abundance: once
v_gene: TRBV3-1/TRBV3-2
j_gene: TRBJ1-5
CDR3aa: CASSQDPRWGNQPQHF
CDR3nt: TGTGCCAGCAGCCAAGATCCGCGGTGGGGCAATCAGCCCCAGCATTTT

d_gene: TRBD1
abundance: once
v_gene: TRBV7-8
j_gene: TRBJ2-4
CDR3aa: CASSSGTDAYLAKNIQYF
CDR3nt: TGTGCCAGCAGCTCCGGGACAGACGCCTATCTAGCCAAAAACATTCAGTACTTC

d_gene: NA
abundance: NA
v_gene: TRBV7-9
j_gene: TRBJ1-2
CDR3aa: CASSLALQGREGSGYTF
CDR3nt: TGTGCCAGCAGCTTAGCCCTGCAGGGGAGAGAGGGCAGTGGCTACACCTTC

d_gene: NA
abundance: NA
v_gene: TRBV5-1
j_gene: TRBJ1-1
CDR3aa: CASSLVQGTKNTEAFF
CDR3nt: TGCGCCAGCAGCTTGGTACAGGGAACAAAGAACACTGAAGCTTTCTTT

d_gene: NA
abundance: once
v_gene: TRBV2
j_gene: TRBJ1-1
CDR3aa: CASSLDLNTEAFF
CDR3nt: TGTGCCAGCAGTCTCGACTTGAACACTGAAGCTTTCTTT

d_gene: NA
abundance: NA
v_gene: TRBV30
j_gene: TRBJ1-4
CDR3aa: CAWSVLRGSDQKLFF
CDR3nt: TGTGCCTGGAGTGTTCTACGCGGATCAGATCAGAAACTGTTTTTT

d_gene: TRBD1
abundance: NA
v_gene: TRBV7-8
j_gene: TRBJ1-3
CDR3aa: CASSPGTGGFSGNTIYF
CDR3nt: TGTGCCAGCAGCCCCGGGACAGGGGGATTCTCTGGAAACACCATATATTTT

d_gene: NA
abundance: once
v_gene: TRBV5-4
j_gene: TRBJ2-1
CDR3aa: CASSLGGPTSYNEQFF
CDR3nt: TGTGCCAGCAGCTTGGGTGGGCCTACTTCCTACAATGAGCAGTTCTTC

d_gene: TRBD2
abundance: NA
v_gene: TRBV27
j_gene: TRBJ2-7
CDR3aa: CASSSGLAGGKEYEQYF
CDR3nt: TGTGCCAGCAGTTCCGGACTAGCGGGGGGCAAAGAGTACGAGCAGTACTTC

d_gene: NA
abundance: NA
v_gene: TRBV3-1/TRBV3-2
j_gene: TRBJ1-1
CDR3aa: CASSRSRGGTEAFF
CDR3nt: TGTGCCAGCAGCCGAAGTAGGGGAGGCACTGAAGCTTTCTTT

d_gene: TRBD1
abundance: NA
v_gene: TRBV27
j_gene: TRBJ1-2
CDR3aa: CASSPAMSRTGANYGYTF
CDR3nt: TGTGCCAGCAGTCCCGCGATGTCCAGGACAGGGGCTAACTATGGCTACACCTTC

d_gene: TRBD2
abundance: NA
v_gene: TRBV29-1
j_gene: TRBJ2-2
CDR3aa: CSVAGLAGGFAGTGELFF
CDR3nt: TGCAGCGTGGCGGGACTAGCGGGGGGGTTCGCGGGCACCGGGGAGCTGTTTTTT

d_gene: TRBD1
abundance: few
v_gene: TRBV30
j_gene: TRBJ1-2
CDR3aa: CAWSVGRTGERYTF
CDR3nt: TGTGCCTGGAGTGTAGGGCGGACAGGAGAACGCTACACCTTC

d_gene: NA
abundance: once
v_gene: TRBV5-6
j_gene: TRBJ1-5
CDR3aa: CASSSDGGSNQPQHF
CDR3nt: TGTGCCAGCAGCTCGGACGGGGGTAGCAATCAGCCCCAGCATTTT

d_gene: TRBD2
abundance: NA
v_gene: TRBV19
j_gene: TRBJ2-1
CDR3aa: CASSTPRTSGNNNEQFF
CDR3nt: TGTGCCAGTAGTACCCCGCGGACTAGCGGAAACAACAATGAGCAGTTCTTC

d_gene: NA
abundance: NA
v_gene: TRBV3-1/TRBV3-2
j_gene: TRBJ1-4
CDR3aa: CASSQGSREYATNEKLFF
CDR3nt: TGTGCCAGCAGCCAAGGCTCCAGGGAATATGCAACTAATGAAAAACTGTTTTTT

d_gene: NA
abundance: NA
v_gene: TRBV6-4
j_gene: TRBJ2-1
CDR3aa: CASSVEGHLFDEQFF
CDR3nt: TGTGCCAGCAGTGTCGAGGGCCACCTTTTCGATGAGCAGTTCTTC

d_gene: NA
abundance: NA
v_gene: TRBV7-2
j_gene: TRBJ1-2
CDR3aa: CASSSAAGDGYTF
CDR3nt: TGTGCCAGCAGCTCTGCGGCGGGGGATGGCTACACCTTC

d_gene: TRBD1
abundance: NA
v_gene: TRBV9
j_gene: TRBJ1-3
CDR3aa: CASSVGDRELNTIYF
CDR3nt: TGTGCCAGCAGCGTGGGCGACAGGGAGTTAAACACCATATATTTT

d_gene: TRBD2
abundance: NA
v_gene: TRBV5-4
j_gene: TRBJ2-1
CDR3aa: CASSGQRGGPDEQFF
CDR3nt: TGTGCCAGCAGCGGACAGCGGGGGGGCCCCGATGAGCAGTTCTTC

d_gene: NA
abundance: NA
v_gene: TRBV27
j_gene: TRBJ1-1
CDR3aa: CASSSPGGWGTEAFF
CDR3nt: TGTGCCAGCAGTTCCCCCGGGGGTTGGGGCACTGAAGCTTTCTTT

d_gene: TRBD1
abundance: NA
v_gene: TRBV6-5
j_gene: TRBJ1-3
CDR3aa: CASSRQGLGGNTIYF
CDR3nt: TGTGCCAGCAGTAGACAGGGCTTAGGGGGAAACACCATATATTTT

d_gene: NA
abundance: NA
v_gene: TRBV7-2
j_gene: TRBJ2-1
CDR3aa: CASSLGDEQFF
CDR3nt: TGTGCCAGCAGCTTGGGCGATGAGCAGTTCTTC

d_gene: TRBD1
abundance: NA
v_gene: TRBV19
j_gene: TRBJ1-1
CDR3aa: CASSSQTGTGITEAFF
CDR3nt: TGTGCCAGTAGTTCTCAAACCGGGACAGGAATCACTGAAGCTTTCTTT

d_gene: NA
abundance: NA
v_gene: TRBV15
j_gene: TRBJ1-4
CDR3aa: CATTGGSATNEKLFF
CDR3nt: TGTGCCACCACGGGGGGTTCTGCAACTAATGAAAAACTGTTTTTT

d_gene: TRBD1
abundance: NA
v_gene: TRBV6-1
j_gene: TRBJ2-5
CDR3aa: CASSGWDRGDGETQYF
CDR3nt: TGTGCCAGCAGTGGTTGGGACAGGGGAGACGGAGAGACCCAGTACTTC

d_gene: TRBD2
abundance: NA
v_gene: TRBV14
j_gene: TRBJ2-7
CDR3aa: CASSHLTGTSGDYEQYF
CDR3nt: TGTGCCAGCAGCCACCTCACCGGGACTAGCGGGGATTACGAGCAGTACTTC

d_gene: NA
abundance: NA
v_gene: TRBV2
j_gene: TRBJ1-3
CDR3aa: CASRGANGNTIYF
CDR3nt: TGTGCCAGCAGGGGGGCGAACGGAAACACCATATATTTT

d_gene: TRBD1
abundance: NA
v_gene: TRBV3-1/TRBV3-2
j_gene: TRBJ1-1
CDR3aa: CASSLDRAGNTEAFF
CDR3nt: TGTGCCAGCAGCTTGGACAGGGCTGGCAACACTGAAGCTTTCTTT

d_gene: NA
abundance: NA
v_gene: TRBV20-1
j_gene: TRBJ1-2
CDR3aa: CSAAGWDGYTF
CDR3nt: TGCAGTGCTGCAGGGTGGGATGGCTACACCTTC

d_gene: TRBD1
abundance: NA
v_gene: TRBV5-1
j_gene: TRBJ2-3
CDR3aa: CASSLSGTGGHHYTDTQYF
CDR3nt: TGCGCCAGCAGCTTGTCCGGGACAGGGGGCCACCACTACACAGATACGCAGTATTTT

d_gene: TRBD2
abundance: NA
v_gene: TRBV27
j_gene: TRBJ2-5
CDR3aa: CASSPPEPGGRKTQYF
CDR3nt: TGTGCCAGCAGTCCCCCGGAACCGGGAGGACGAAAGACCCAGTACTTC

d_gene: TRBD1
abundance: once
v_gene: TRBV18
j_gene: TRBJ1-4
CDR3aa: CASSGSGQRAEKLFF
CDR3nt: TGTGCCAGCTCAGGCTCGGGACAGCGGGCTGAAAAACTGTTTTTT

d_gene: TRBD2
abundance: NA
v_gene: TRBV20-1
j_gene: TRBJ2-7
CDR3aa: CSASKFLGTSGSYEQYF
CDR3nt: TGCAGTGCTAGTAAATTTTTGGGGACTAGCGGTTCCTACGAGCAGTACTTC

d_gene: NA
abundance: NA
v_gene: TRBV7-3
j_gene: TRBJ1-1
CDR3aa: CASSLTGGVTEAFF
CDR3nt: TGTGCCAGCAGCTTAACAGGGGGTGTGACTGAAGCTTTCTTT

d_gene: TRBD2
abundance: NA
v_gene: TRBV5-6
j_gene: TRBJ2-5
CDR3aa: CASSRDGGWTQYF
CDR3nt: TGTGCCAGCAGCCGGGACGGGGGGTGGACCCAGTACTTC

d_gene: NA
abundance: NA
v_gene: TRBV6-6
j_gene: TRBJ1-2
CDR3aa: CASTNGLHGYTF
CDR3nt: TGTGCCAGCACTAATGGGCTTCATGGCTACACCTTC

d_gene: NA
abundance: NA
v_gene: TRBV5-6
j_gene: TRBJ1-2
CDR3aa: CASMVRGDANYGYTF
CDR3nt: TGTGCCAGCATGGTTCGGGGGGACGCAAACTATGGCTACACCTTC

d_gene: NA
abundance: few
v_gene: TRBV4-3
j_gene: TRBJ2-2
CDR3aa: CASSTRTPPHTGELFF
CDR3nt: TGCGCCAGCAGCACCAGGACACCCCCCCACACCGGGGAGCTGTTTTTT